These T cell receptor beta chains were read from a single sample in a study of blood T cells in healthy people across ages. Using its own MiXCR run on the 5' RACE reads, TCRdb lists one record per CDR3 protein. The sample has about 1.6 million distinct CDR3 sequences; about 35% are singletons. The sequenced sample was blood. The receptors shown here come from a woman aged 25 to 39 in good health. Each CDR3 is given with its conserved first and last residue. The D gene is left open where the match is weak. The listing skips clone size in some rows; elsewhere it reads once, few, many or a size class.

V	size	J	D	CDR3	DNA
TRBV4-1	-	TRBJ2-7	TRBD1	CASSQLGQGYEQYF	TGCGCCAGCAGCCAACTGGGACAGGGCTACGAGCAGTACTTC
TRBV20-1	few	TRBJ1-5	-	CSARDGERPAYQPQHF	TGCAGTGCTAGAGATGGGGAGCGCCCTGCGTATCAGCCCCAGCATTTT
TRBV20-1	-	TRBJ1-2	-	CSAGTGTTGYTF	TGCAGTGCCGGGACCGGGACGACTGGCTACACCTTC
TRBV6-5	-	TRBJ2-7	-	CASSDRTRLSYEQYF	TGTGCCAGCAGTGACAGGACACGACTCTCCTACGAGCAGTACTTC
TRBV20-1	many	TRBJ2-3	TRBD2	CSAIPGLAGSADTQYF	TGCAGTGCTATCCCCGGACTAGCGGGATCGGCAGATACGCAGTATTTT
TRBV27	-	TRBJ1-5	TRBD1	CASSLSQGARQPRHF	TGTGCCAGCAGTTTATCGCAGGGGGCGCGACAGCCCCGGCATTTT
TRBV7-2	-	TRBJ2-7	-	CASSDRTGVAAGVVSYEQYF	TGTGCCAGCAGCGATCGGACAGGGGTGGCAGCGGGAGTGGTCTCCTACGAGCAGTACTTC
TRBV3-1	once	TRBJ1-1	-	CASSADGYEAFF	TGTGCCAGCAGCGCGGACGGGTATGAAGCTTTCTTT
TRBV20-1	-	TRBJ2-3	TRBD1	CSARPWDRDTDTQYF	TGCAGTGCTAGGCCCTGGGACAGGGACACAGATACGCAGTATTTT
TRBV30	-	TRBJ2-1	TRBD1	CAWSAGTGNNEQFF	TGTGCCTGGAGTGCCGGGACAGGGAACAATGAGCAGTTCTTC
TRBV9	few	TRBJ1-2	-	CASSGLGSYTF	TGTGCCAGCAGCGGCTTGGGGAGCTACACCTTC
TRBV20-1	few	TRBJ2-1	TRBD2	CSAQDSGLAYNEQFF	TGCAGTGCCCAGGACAGCGGACTAGCGTACAATGAGCAGTTCTTC
TRBV4-2	few	TRBJ2-2	TRBD1	CASSQGTGGELFF	TGTGCCAGCAGCCAAGGGACAGGCGGGGAGCTGTTTTTT
TRBV24-1	-	TRBJ2-1	-	CATSDLIRADYNEQFF	TGTGCCACCAGTGATTTGATCCGGGCCGACTACAATGAGCAGTTCTTC
TRBV6-5	few	TRBJ2-5	TRBD2	CASSYSETITSVQETQYF	TGTGCCAGCAGTTACTCGGAAACCATAACTAGCGTCCAAGAGACCCAGTACTTC
TRBV29-1	-	TRBJ1-1	-	CSVPRETEAFF	TGCAGCGTGCCCAGAGAGACTGAAGCTTTCTTT
TRBV20-1	-	TRBJ2-3	TRBD2	CSARDVSGGADTDTQYF	TGCAGTGCTAGAGACGTTAGCGGGGGGGCAGATACAGATACGCAGTATTTT
TRBV5-1	-	TRBJ2-5	TRBD2	CASSWTSGVETQYF	TGCGCCAGCAGCTGGACTAGCGGGGTAGAGACCCAGTACTTC
TRBV2	-	TRBJ1-5	-	CASSPATVGPQHF	TGTGCCAGCAGTCCCGCGACAGTAGGCCCCCAGCATTTT
TRBV29-1	-	TRBJ2-7	TRBD1	CSASGQGASYEQYF	TGCAGCGCGAGTGGACAGGGGGCTTCCTACGAGCAGTACTTC
TRBV20-1	few	TRBJ2-3	-	CSGDGGTDTQYF	TGCAGTGGTGACGGAGGCACAGATACGCAGTATTTT
TRBV5-6	-	TRBJ2-1	TRBD1	CASRERDREYNEQFF	TGTGCCAGCAGAGAGAGGGACAGGGAGTACAATGAGCAGTTCTTC
TRBV5-1	-	TRBJ2-7	-	CASSLEAGLLYEQYF	TGCGCCAGCAGCTTGGAGGCAGGGTTACTCTACGAGCAGTACTTC
TRBV7-2	many	TRBJ2-5	-	CASSPQGGETQYF	TGTGCCAGCAGCCCGCAAGGCGGAGAGACCCAGTACTTC
TRBV9	-	TRBJ2-3	TRBD2	CASSPRRGGRGSDTQYF	TGTGCCAGCAGCCCAAGACGTGGCGGGAGGGGCTCAGATACGCAGTATTTT
TRBV4-1	-	TRBJ2-1	-	CASSQDSGTNEQFF	TGCGCCAGCAGCCAAGATTCAGGGACTAATGAGCAGTTCTTC
TRBV15	-	TRBJ1-5	-	CATSRVQATQHF	TGTGCCACCAGCAGAGTCCAGGCCACCCAGCATTTT
TRBV27	few	TRBJ2-3	-	CASSRRASLLGTDTQYF	TGTGCCAGCAGCCGACGTGCGTCTCTACTCGGCACAGATACGCAGTATTTT
TRBV25-1	few	TRBJ1-1	-	CASSREAGLNTEAFF	TGTGCCAGCAGTAGGGAGGCAGGGCTGAACACTGAAGCTTTCTTT
TRBV11-1	-	TRBJ2-1	TRBD2	CASSLELAGGPNEQFF	TGTGCCAGCAGCTTAGAACTAGCGGGAGGGCCGAATGAGCAGTTCTTC
TRBV7-8	-	TRBJ1-6	-	CASSLTILNSPLHF	TGTGCCAGCAGCTTAACCATCCTGAATTCACCCCTCCACTTT
TRBV12-3/TRBV12-4	-	TRBJ1-1	-	CASSLAGDGKAFF	TGTGCCAGCAGTTTAGCGGGAGACGGGAAAGCTTTCTTT
TRBV4-1	many	TRBJ2-3	TRBD2	CASTTSGASTDTQYF	TGCGCCAGTACGACTAGCGGGGCTAGCACAGATACGCAGTATTTT
TRBV12-3/TRBV12-4	few	TRBJ2-1	-	CASSFRTDEQFF	TGTGCCAGCAGTTTTAGGACAGATGAGCAGTTCTTC
TRBV7-6	few	TRBJ1-1	-	CASSSRTVRVNTEAFF	TGTGCCAGCAGCTCCCGGACAGTCAGGGTGAACACTGAAGCTTTCTTT
TRBV20-1	-	TRBJ1-1	-	CSARVTGLRSTEAFF	TGCAGTGCTAGAGTTACAGGGTTGAGGAGCACTGAAGCTTTCTTT
TRBV20-1	many	TRBJ2-7	-	CSARDPGQGPYEQYF	TGCAGTGCTAGAGATCCGGGGCAGGGTCCCTACGAGCAGTACTTC
TRBV20-1	once	TRBJ1-1	TRBD1	CSAIGQVILKGIEAFF	TGCAGTGCTATAGGACAGGTCATCCTGAAAGGCATCGAAGCTTTCTTT
TRBV30	-	TRBJ2-2	-	CAWSVLGVGELFF	TGTGCCTGGAGTGTTTTGGGGGTCGGGGAGCTGTTTTTT
TRBV20-1	-	TRBJ1-2	-	CSAFPGSNRGYTF	TGCAGTGCATTCCCGGGGAGCAACCGGGGCTACACCTTC
TRBV5-1	few	TRBJ2-3	TRBD2	CASSLELLAGGRYTQYF	TGCGCCAGCAGCTTGGAACTACTAGCGGGAGGGCGCTATACGCAGTATTTT
TRBV11-2	few	TRBJ2-7	-	CASSLEAGHSYEQYF	TGTGCCAGCAGCTTGGAGGCAGGCCACTCCTACGAGCAGTACTTC
TRBV6-1	-	TRBJ2-1	TRBD2	CASSDGPGLAGGPIYNEQFF	TGTGCCAGCAGTGACGGGCCTGGACTAGCGGGGGGCCCCATCTACAATGAGCAGTTCTTC
TRBV6-1	-	TRBJ1-1	-	CASSEGWGGAEAFF	TGTGCCAGCAGTGAAGGTTGGGGGGGCGCTGAAGCTTTCTTT
TRBV29-1	many	TRBJ2-3	TRBD2	CSVDRWEGSFADTQYF	TGCAGCGTTGACAGGTGGGAGGGCTCCTTTGCGGATACGCAGTATTTT
TRBV27	few	TRBJ2-1	TRBD2	CASRSLAGGSNNEQFF	TGTGCCAGCAGATCCCTAGCGGGAGGCTCCAACAATGAGCAGTTCTTC